Listed below are T cell receptor beta chains from one sample, sequenced in a study of blood T cell repertoires in COVID-19. The protocol was immunoSEQ multiplex PCR, while the TCRdb copy is restricted to in-frame clones and leaves out a portion. Found here are about 250,000 clones, roughly nine tenths of them singletons; the top ten hold roughly 2.5%. Input material: PBMCs or T cells enriched from blood (not recorded which). The receptors here all came from a woman aged 18-29 years who had recovered from COVID-19. Both conserved end residues are part of each CDR3. Each record gives: clone size, J gene, V gene, D gene, CDR3 protein, CDR3 DNA. The D gene is left open where the match is weak. Expanded clones get a size class; other rows say once, few or many, or leave the size out.

clone size: few; J gene: TRBJ1-2; V gene: TRBV29-1; D gene: TRBD1; CDR3 protein: CSVPRDRAAYGYTF; CDR3 DNA: TGCAGCGTTCCAAGGGACAGGGCCGCCTATGGCTACACCTTC
clone size: .; J gene: TRBJ2-1; V gene: TRBV2; D gene: TRBD2; CDR3 protein: CASRGLGLVSNEQFF; CDR3 DNA: TGTGCCAGCAGGGGGTTGGGACTAGTATCCAATGAGCAGTTCTTC
clone size: .; J gene: TRBJ2-3; V gene: TRBV18; D gene: TRBD2; CDR3 protein: CASSPLQLAGLSTDTQYF; CDR3 DNA: TGTGCCAGCTCACCCCTACAACTAGCGGGGCTTAGCACAGATACGCAGTATTTT
clone size: .; J gene: TRBJ1-2; V gene: TRBV15; D gene: TRBD1; CDR3 protein: CATSLDRGYGYTF; CDR3 DNA: TGTGCCACCAGCCTGGACAGGGGTTATGGCTACACCTTC
clone size: .; J gene: TRBJ2-5; V gene: TRBV7-3; D gene: TRBD1; CDR3 protein: CASSLGQEETQYF; CDR3 DNA: TGTGCCAGCAGCTTAGGACAGGAGGAGACCCAGTACTTC
clone size: .; J gene: TRBJ1-2; V gene: TRBV2; D gene: .; CDR3 protein: CASTGMSGYGYTF; CDR3 DNA: TGTGCCAGCACAGGGATGTCAGGCTATGGCTACACCTTC
clone size: .; J gene: TRBJ1-5; V gene: TRBV27; D gene: .; CDR3 protein: CASSFSWNQPQHF; CDR3 DNA: TGTGCCAGCAGTTTTAGCTGGAATCAGCCCCAGCATTTT
clone size: .; J gene: TRBJ1-5; V gene: TRBV20-1; D gene: .; CDR3 protein: CSATASGTQHF; CDR3 DNA: TGCAGTGCTACCGCATCCGGGACCCAGCATTTT
clone size: .; J gene: TRBJ1-2; V gene: TRBV29-1; D gene: .; CDR3 protein: CSVEVVRHDYGYTF; CDR3 DNA: TGCAGCGTTGAAGTGGTCAGGCATGACTATGGCTACACCTTC
clone size: .; J gene: TRBJ2-6; V gene: TRBV7-9; D gene: .; CDR3 protein: CASSQSGANVLTF; CDR3 DNA: TGTGCCAGCAGCCAATCTGGGGCCAACGTCCTGACTTTC
clone size: .; J gene: TRBJ1-6; V gene: TRBV23-1; D gene: .; CDR3 protein: CASSQWRNSPLHF; CDR3 DNA: TGCGCCAGCAGTCAGTGGAGGAATTCACCCCTCCACTTT
clone size: once; J gene: TRBJ1-2; V gene: TRBV7-3; D gene: .; CDR3 protein: CASSLIAGGSNGYTF; CDR3 DNA: TGTGCCAGCAGCTTAATAGCTGGGGGCAGTAATGGCTACACCTTC
clone size: once; J gene: TRBJ2-7; V gene: TRBV21-1; D gene: .; CDR3 protein: CASSKRKADRAAYEQYF; CDR3 DNA: TGTGCCAGCAGCAAACGAAAGGCAGACAGGGCCGCCTACGAGCAGTACTTC
clone size: .; J gene: TRBJ2-7; V gene: TRBV12-5; D gene: .; CDR3 protein: CASGLEGYEQYF; CDR3 DNA: TGTGCTAGTGGTTTGGAGGGGTACGAGCAGTACTTC
clone size: once; J gene: TRBJ2-1; V gene: TRBV5-1; D gene: .; CDR3 protein: CASSLTAYNEQFF; CDR3 DNA: TGCGCCAGCAGCTTGACAGCCTACAATGAGCAGTTCTTC
clone size: .; J gene: TRBJ1-5; V gene: TRBV7-6; D gene: .; CDR3 protein: CASSLSEGVSNQPQHF; CDR3 DNA: TGTGCCAGCAGCCTATCAGAGGGGGTTAGCAATCAGCCCCAGCATTTT
clone size: .; J gene: TRBJ1-5; V gene: TRBV18; D gene: .; CDR3 protein: CASSSRTGPGQPQHF; CDR3 DNA: TGTGCCAGCTCATCTCGCACAGGGCCTGGTCAGCCCCAGCATTTT